The T cell receptor (beta chain) under discussion was sequenced for a study of blood T cells in healthy people across ages. Trimming stripped 3 bases from V and 9 bases from J, with 12 bases between. This CDR3 comprises 13 residues. Germline V lookup: CDR1 SGHTA, CDR2 FQGNSA. The authors ran a second PCR of roughly 6 to 12 cycles using a sample-barcoded 5' primer and a J-beta primer mix. Sequencing yielded, for each sample, at least 3 million paired-end reads carrying CDR3. Via MiXCR, TCRdb re-called the 5' RACE reads, giving one row per CDR3 protein. Of fewer than 2,000,000 distinct CDR3 sequences listed, roughly a third were seen once; the top ten hold about 11%.

This TCR came from a woman aged 25 to 39 in good health. The chain has TRBV7-2 and TRBJ2-1; possibly TRBD1 for D (5 bases). The source material was blood. This chain's CDR3 is CASSLDQGVEQFF. DNA for the CDR3: TGTGCCAGCAGCTTGGATCAGGGCGTTGAGCAGTTCTTC.